This TCR beta chain was profiled in a study of T cell repertoires in aging, cancer and after chemotherapy. Study context: Donor ages fell into six groups from 30 or younger up to 70 or older. About 10 million TCR reads made up the full dataset. Study-wide findings and caveats: Age-matched healthy donors had significantly more diverse, less clonal blood TCR repertoires than untreated cancer patients.

This CDR3 is 13 amino acids long. Trimming removed 5 bases from V and 4 bases from J, with 13 bases in between. The germline gives CDR1 SQVTM, CDR2 ANQGSEA. As for this clonotype: Its matching antigen is unknown.

TCR beta rearrangements were amplified from peripheral blood genomic DNA. A mixed TRB-A/B primer pool amplified rearranged TRB by multiplex touch-down PCR. TCRdb re-called the multiplex PCR reads through MiXCR, storing one row per CDR3 protein. Of several thousand distinct CDR3 sequences in the sample, roughly 56% were seen once. Sample: blood. This TCR was recovered from a human donor with a solid tumor. The genes are TRBV29-1 and TRBJ2-3, with a weak D call TRBD2 (5 bases). CDR3 sequence (DNA): TGCAGCGTTACTAGAGGGTTTCCAGATACGCAGTATTTT. The encoded protein is CSVTRGFPDTQYF.